One T cell receptor beta chain is described in this entry. Its antigen remains unknown. The data originate from a study of T cell responses to AZD1222 COVID-19 vaccine. Points from the study as a whole: Repertoires were obtained only post-peak T cell response. Spike-specific TCR breadth and depth rose after two AZD1222 doses. CD4 TCRs associated with vaccination spanned spike, dominating at 160-218 and 743-854.

Assay: immunoSEQ multiplex PCR; the TCRdb copy retains only in-frame clones and omits some. The repertoire has about 110,000 clones, 70% to 90% of them found once; the top ten carry 17%. The input for sequencing was peripheral blood, taken on day 0 of AZD1222 vaccination. This clonotype was obtained from an adult in good health.

The CDR3: CASSPRLSGDTQYF. The CDR3 nucleotides read TGTGCCAGCTCACCAAGGCTATCTGGAGATACGCAGTATTTT. The rearrangement uses TRBV18 and TRBJ2-3; D remains unclear. Germline-derived CDR1 and CDR2 are KGHSH and LQKENI. V was trimmed by 2 bases and J by 5 bases, leaving 11 bases between them. There are 14 residues in the CDR3.